This is a list of T cell receptor beta chains from one sample in a study of blood T cell repertoires in COVID-19. Sequencing used immunoSEQ multiplex PCR; TCRdb keeps in-frame clones, though not all of them. The table includes some 200,000 clones, nearly 85% detected once. The sample was peripheral blood. All receptors come from a woman in her 30s with COVID-19, enrolled during active disease. Both conserved end residues are part of each CDR3. The D gene is left open where the match is weak. A clone size is listed for some rows: how often the clone was seen (once, few, many), or a class if it is expanded.

D gene: -
V gene: TRBV21-1
clone size: -
J gene: TRBJ1-2
CDR3 DNA: TGTGCCAGCAGTAAAAGCAGGGTGGCGGTGGCTAACTATGGCTACACCTTC
CDR3 protein: CASSKSRVAVANYGYTF

D gene: -
V gene: TRBV6-5
clone size: -
J gene: TRBJ2-3
CDR3 DNA: TGTGCCAGCAGTTACTCCGACACTCTGAACACAGATACGCAGTATTTT
CDR3 protein: CASSYSDTLNTDTQYF

D gene: -
V gene: TRBV2
clone size: -
J gene: TRBJ2-1
CDR3 DNA: TGTGCCAGCAGTGGTCAGGCTCTTGGAAATGAGCAGTTCTTC
CDR3 protein: CASSGQALGNEQFF

D gene: TRBD1
V gene: TRBV7-3
clone size: -
J gene: TRBJ2-7
CDR3 DNA: TGTGCCAGCAGCCCGAAGGGACAGGGAGGGCTCTACGAGCAGTACTTC
CDR3 protein: CASSPKGQGGLYEQYF

D gene: TRBD2
V gene: TRBV6-5
clone size: -
J gene: TRBJ2-1
CDR3 DNA: TGTGCCAGCAGTTTAACTAGCGGGGGGGCCCTAAATGAGCAGTTCTTC
CDR3 protein: CASSLTSGGALNEQFF

D gene: TRBD1
V gene: TRBV27
clone size: once
J gene: TRBJ1-6
CDR3 DNA: TGTGCCAGCAGTCCCGGGACAGGGGGCTATTCACCCCTCCACTTT
CDR3 protein: CASSPGTGGYSPLHF

D gene: TRBD1
V gene: TRBV6-2/TRBV6-3
clone size: -
J gene: TRBJ1-6
CDR3 DNA: TGTGCCAGCAGTACCGACAGGGGGACATATAATTCACCCCTCCACTTT
CDR3 protein: CASSTDRGTYNSPLHF

D gene: -
V gene: TRBV28
clone size: -
J gene: TRBJ1-5
CDR3 DNA: TGTGCCAGCCTAGCCCACAAGCCAAATCAGCCCCAGCATTTT
CDR3 protein: CASLAHKPNQPQHF

D gene: -
V gene: TRBV7-2
clone size: -
J gene: TRBJ1-2
CDR3 DNA: TGTGCCAGCAGCGTGGACACTTTGAGTGGCTACACCTTC
CDR3 protein: CASSVDTLSGYTF

D gene: TRBD1
V gene: TRBV18
clone size: -
J gene: TRBJ1-4
CDR3 DNA: TGTGCCAGCTCAGACAGGGGGCAGAATGAAAAACTGTTTTTT
CDR3 protein: CASSDRGQNEKLFF

D gene: TRBD1
V gene: TRBV5-6
clone size: -
J gene: TRBJ1-6
CDR3 DNA: TGTGCCAGCAGCAACCGGGACAGTTATAATTCACCCCTCCACTTT
CDR3 protein: CASSNRDSYNSPLHF

D gene: -
V gene: TRBV3-1/TRBV3-2
clone size: few
J gene: TRBJ1-2
CDR3 DNA: TGTGCCAGCAGCCAAGATGGGGGCAGGGGCTACACCTTC
CDR3 protein: CASSQDGGRGYTF

D gene: -
V gene: TRBV4-1
clone size: -
J gene: TRBJ2-3
CDR3 DNA: TGCGCCAGCAGCCAAGATCTTTGGCTAGCAACAGATACGCAGTATTTT
CDR3 protein: CASSQDLWLATDTQYF

D gene: TRBD2
V gene: TRBV5-1
clone size: once
J gene: TRBJ2-2
CDR3 DNA: TGCGCCAGCAGCTTCCTAGCGGGAGGGAACACCGGGGAGCTGTTTTTT
CDR3 protein: CASSFLAGGNTGELFF

D gene: TRBD2
V gene: TRBV19
clone size: -
J gene: TRBJ2-1
CDR3 DNA: TGTGCCAGTAGTACTAGCCAGGGACTAGCAGACAATGAGCAGTTCTTC
CDR3 protein: CASSTSQGLADNEQFF

D gene: -
V gene: TRBV6-6
clone size: -
J gene: TRBJ2-7
CDR3 DNA: TGTGCCAGCAGTCAACTCAATAGGGACAACAACTACGAGCAGTACTTC
CDR3 protein: CASSQLNRDNNYEQYF

D gene: TRBD2
V gene: TRBV7-6
clone size: once
J gene: TRBJ2-3
CDR3 DNA: TGTGCCAGCAGCCGCCGCAGTTCTAGCGGGAGAGGAGATACGCAGTATTTT
CDR3 protein: CASSRRSSSGRGDTQYF

D gene: -
V gene: TRBV21-1
clone size: once
J gene: TRBJ2-7
CDR3 DNA: TGTGCCAGCAGCAAGATTGTTAAACAGGGTAATCCCGTTATTTTAGTCTACGAGCAGTACTTC
CDR3 protein: CASSKIVKQGNPVILVYEQYF

D gene: -
V gene: TRBV11-2
clone size: once
J gene: TRBJ2-4
CDR3 DNA: TGTGCCAGCAGCCCCAGGGGTCCCCGTAGGAACATTCAGTACTTC
CDR3 protein: CASSPRGPRRNIQYF

D gene: -
V gene: TRBV11-2
clone size: -
J gene: TRBJ1-1
CDR3 DNA: TGTGCCAGCAGCTTAGTTTCCTACAGTGAAGCTTTCTTT
CDR3 protein: CASSLVSYSEAFF

D gene: -
V gene: TRBV24-1
clone size: -
J gene: TRBJ2-1
CDR3 DNA: TGTGCCACCAGTGAGGCAGGGTTCCCCAACAATGAGCAGTTCTTC
CDR3 protein: CATSEAGFPNNEQFF

D gene: -
V gene: TRBV6-2/TRBV6-3
clone size: -
J gene: TRBJ2-1
CDR3 DNA: TGTGCCAGCAGTTTATCTAGTTACAATGAGCAGTTCTTC
CDR3 protein: CASSLSSYNEQFF

D gene: -
V gene: TRBV10-3
clone size: -
J gene: TRBJ2-7
CDR3 DNA: TGTGCCATCAGTCAGACCTACGAGCAGTACTTC
CDR3 protein: CAISQTYEQYF

D gene: -
V gene: TRBV9
clone size: -
J gene: TRBJ1-3
CDR3 DNA: TGTGCCAGCAGCGTATCCGGACAGATCTCTGGAAACACCATATATTTT
CDR3 protein: CASSVSGQISGNTIYF

D gene: TRBD1
V gene: TRBV6-5
clone size: -
J gene: TRBJ1-2
CDR3 DNA: TGTGCCAGCAGTTACTCGCAGGGGGCGAACTATGGCTACACCTTC
CDR3 protein: CASSYSQGANYGYTF

D gene: -
V gene: TRBV7-2
clone size: -
J gene: TRBJ1-1
CDR3 DNA: TGTGCCAGCAGCCCGACCTCGGGACTCCCGGCTTTCTTT
CDR3 protein: CASSPTSGLPAFF

D gene: TRBD1
V gene: TRBV5-4
clone size: -
J gene: TRBJ1-1
CDR3 DNA: TGTGCCAGCAGCTTGGCCAAGGCAGGGGGCGGAAACACTGAAGCTTTCTTT
CDR3 protein: CASSLAKAGGGNTEAFF

D gene: -
V gene: TRBV15
clone size: -
J gene: TRBJ2-5
CDR3 DNA: TGTGCCACCAGCTCGCGTACAGGGATAGGTGAGACCCAGTACTTC
CDR3 protein: CATSSRTGIGETQYF

D gene: -
V gene: TRBV14
clone size: -
J gene: TRBJ2-7
CDR3 DNA: TGTGCCAGCAGCTCACCAGGTCTGGAGCAGTACTTC
CDR3 protein: CASSSPGLEQYF

D gene: -
V gene: TRBV6-2/TRBV6-3
clone size: once
J gene: TRBJ2-5
CDR3 DNA: TGTGCCAGCAGTTATCGAGGGAGTAACGAGACCCAGTACTTC
CDR3 protein: CASSYRGSNETQYF

D gene: -
V gene: TRBV19
clone size: -
J gene: TRBJ2-7
CDR3 DNA: TGTGCCAGTAGTGGACCGACGGGAGTTGCGTACTTC
CDR3 protein: CASSGPTGVAYF

D gene: -
V gene: TRBV4-1
clone size: -
J gene: TRBJ2-7
CDR3 DNA: TGCGCCAGCAGCCCGGAGAGGGGGTCCCTCTCCTACGAGCAGTACTTC
CDR3 protein: CASSPERGSLSYEQYF

D gene: -
V gene: TRBV6-5
clone size: -
J gene: TRBJ1-6
CDR3 DNA: TGTGCCAGCAGTACCGGCTACGAGGGTTCACCCCTCCACTTT
CDR3 protein: CASSTGYEGSPLHF

D gene: -
V gene: TRBV27
clone size: -
J gene: TRBJ2-7
CDR3 DNA: TGTGCCAGCAGTTTATTGGACAGGGAGGGCTACGAGCAGTACTTC
CDR3 protein: CASSLLDREGYEQYF

D gene: TRBD2
V gene: TRBV5-1
clone size: -
J gene: TRBJ2-3
CDR3 DNA: TGCGCCAGCAGCTCGCAAACTAGCGGGAGTCGCGCAGATACGCAGTATTTT
CDR3 protein: CASSSQTSGSRADTQYF

D gene: TRBD2
V gene: TRBV27
clone size: few
J gene: TRBJ2-7
CDR3 DNA: TGTGCCAGCAGACGAGGACTAGGGTGGTACGAGCAGTACTTC
CDR3 protein: CASRRGLGWYEQYF

D gene: TRBD2
V gene: TRBV4-3
clone size: -
J gene: TRBJ2-1
CDR3 DNA: TGCGCCAGCAGCCCACAGACTAGCGGGCTATTAAATGAGCAGTTCTTC
CDR3 protein: CASSPQTSGLLNEQFF

D gene: TRBD1
V gene: TRBV5-1
clone size: -
J gene: TRBJ1-4
CDR3 DNA: TGCGCCAGCAGCTTGGAGGGACAGGATAATGAAAAACTGTTTTTT
CDR3 protein: CASSLEGQDNEKLFF

D gene: -
V gene: TRBV3-1/TRBV3-2
clone size: -
J gene: TRBJ2-7
CDR3 DNA: TGTGCCAGCAGCCAAGATCTGGGGCGGATGCAGTACTTC
CDR3 protein: CASSQDLGRMQYF

D gene: -
V gene: TRBV11-2
clone size: -
J gene: TRBJ2-5
CDR3 DNA: TGTGCCAGCAGCTTATCCCCTAGCGCACAAGAGACCCAGTACTTC
CDR3 protein: CASSLSPSAQETQYF

D gene: -
V gene: TRBV18
clone size: -
J gene: TRBJ1-6
CDR3 DNA: TGTGCCAGCTCACCGTTATATAATTCACCCCTCCACTTT
CDR3 protein: CASSPLYNSPLHF

D gene: TRBD2
V gene: TRBV18
clone size: -
J gene: TRBJ2-1
CDR3 DNA: TGTGCCAGCTCACCGGCCGGGACTAGCGGCGGTGAGCAGTTCTTC
CDR3 protein: CASSPAGTSGGEQFF